This T cell receptor (beta chain) derives from a study of vaccination effects on CD4 cells after COVID-19 (dated 2022 in TCRdb). As for the study more broadly: Participants received two doses of either the BNT162b2 or the mRNA-1273 mRNA SARS-CoV-2 vaccine. SARS-CoV-2 spike-specific CD4+ TCR repertoires from before and after mRNA vaccination were compared in COVID-19 convalescent patients and in infection-naive vaccine recipients. The full study included approximately nine COVID-19 convalescent patients and a few SARS-CoV-2-naive healthy vaccine recipients. The Oncomine TCR Beta short-read assay on an Illumina iSeq 100 was used to sequence cultures from other donors in the study. The full study reports these points: In healthy vaccine recipients, vaccine-induced clones were almost all SARS-CoV-2 mono-reactive, with only 1 of 255 cross-reactive with common cold coronaviruses. The study was limited by a small number of convalescent patients, and early post-infection timepoints were lacking. Both infection-induced and vaccine-induced clones contracted markedly at late post-vaccination timepoints, which is consistent with waning T cell responses.

Preparation of the library involved the immunoSEQ multiplex PCR assay. DNA from the CD4+ T cells that had been cultured and isolated underwent TCR beta CDR3 sequencing. From the authors' description of their analysis: Non-productive TCR sequences were removed, reads were trimmed to the CDR3 region, and CDR3s of at least 7 amino acids were retained. Antigen-specific clonotypes were identified with the MANAFEST web app by comparing expansion in peptide wells against reference cultures. To be called positive, a clone needed expansion at FDR<0.05 compared with the reference and with all other wells, an odds ratio greater than 5, and a frequency greater than 0.1% in two replicate wells. A clonotype was called cross-reactive if it was significantly expanded both in SARS-CoV-2 spike wells and in at least one common cold coronavirus spike condition. Levenshtein distance calculated with the stringdist R package was used to assess CDR3 similarity, and unrooted trees were constructed with ape in R 3.6.1. The clones in this table, taken by TCRdb from immuneACCESS, are in-frame only. Not every clone is retained; where verified, under half of the shortfall comes from an unresolved V gene, and the cause of the rest is unknown. For V, J and clone size, that table is used; D and trimming come from the DNA. For this sample there are approximately 54,000 clones; around 75% appear just once. About 2.6% of the sample belongs to the ten largest clones.

The ViraFEST assay stimulated PBMC with viral peptide pools and then used TCR sequencing to identify antigen-specific CD4+ T cell clonotypes by expansion. After about 10 days of culture, CD4+ T cells were isolated with the EasySep CD4+ T cell isolation kit. The absence of prior SARS-CoV-2 infection in healthy vaccine recipients was confirmed by negative nucleocapsid antibodies before and after vaccination. Each well held around 1.9 million PBMC cultured in IMDM containing about 5.5% human AB serum, 9 to 10 IU/ml IL-2 and gentamicin, along with around 11 ug/ml peptides. On days 3 and 7, half of the culture medium was replaced with fresh IL-2-containing medium. Unless noted otherwise, every peptide stimulation condition was cultured in triplicate wells. PBMC were separated from whole blood using Ficoll-Paque Plus gradient centrifugation and were then either cryopreserved at -140C or used fresh. The overlapping peptide pools covered the spike proteins of SARS-CoV-2 and of the common cold coronaviruses HCoV-NL63, HCoV-OC43 and HCoV-229E. The QIAamp micro DNA kit was used to extract genomic DNA from the cultured CD4+ T cells.

This clone was observed a handful of times. There is no known antigen for this receptor. Nothing much larger sits one base from this clone, and base qualities are not available. At the junction V is shortened by 7 bases and J by 8 bases, with 9 bases in between. For CDR1 and CDR2, the germline V gene lists SNHLY and FYNNEI. There are 11 amino acids in the CDR3, from cysteine to phenylalanine inclusive. The only DNA kept is the CDR3, 33 bases in frame from the first base. This receptor chain uses TRBV2 and TRBJ1-3; the D gene is unclear. This clonotype originated in a human donor who received a COVID-19 vaccine. This sample comprised CD4+ T cells from PBMCs cultured with HCoV-229E spike peptides, obtained before COVID-19 vaccination. The cell subset or site label, as the study defines it: HCoV-229E spike overlapping peptide pool stimulation. The CDR3 protein: CASTFSHTIYF. The sequenced DNA: TGTGCCAGCACTTTTTCCCACACCATATATTTT.